One and the same sample provided the 9 T cell receptor beta chains below, sequenced in a study of T cells in Graves' hyperthyroidism and ophthalmopathy. TCR beta CDR3 regions were amplified from RNA transcripts. The TCR CDR3 first-round RT-PCR relied on the HTBI primer set. TCRdb used MiXCR to reprocess the multiplex PCR reads, holding one entry per CDR3 protein. Of 370,000 or so distinct CDR3 sequences in the sample, around an eighth were seen once. Sample: blood. The receptor set was obtained from a man aged 25-40 years with Graves' hyperthyroidism that later progressed to Graves' ophthalmopathy.

As concerns this clonotype: This may arise from a read error, as a much more abundant clone is one base away. The rearrangement links TRBV11-1 to TRBJ2-3; the match to TRBD1 covers 8 bases. The V gene's germline CDR1 is SGHAT and CDR2 FQDESV (reference sequence). The V segment lost 10 bases and the J segment 3 bases; nucleotides outside the gene matches: 9. The CDR3 loop spans 14 amino acids. CDR3 residues: CANKRTGLTDTQYF. CDR3 bases: TGTGCCAACAAAAGGACAGGGTTAACAGATACGCAGTATTTT.

The rearrangement links TRBV5-1 to TRBJ2-2, with TRBD1 matching 8 bases. Germline V gene lookup returns CDR1 SGHRS and CDR2 YFSETQ. The trim removed 0 bases at V and 5 bases at J, leaving 6 bases unmatched. This CDR3 is built from 16 residues. CDR3 residues: CASSLDGQGATGELFF. The CDR3 DNA reads as TGCGCCAGCAGCTTGGATGGGCAGGGGGCTACCGGGGAGCTGTTTTTT.

At least ten counts were recorded for this clonotype. The rearrangement joins TRBV12-3 or TRBV12-4 to TRBJ2-7; 7 positions agree with TRBD1. The trim removed 6 bases at V and 0 bases at J, leaving 5 bases unmatched. The CDR3 extends over 14 amino acids. As DNA, the CDR3 is TGTGCCAGCAGCGTGGGACAGCGCTCCTACGAGCAGTACTTC. This translates into CASSVGQRSYEQYF.

This rearrangement joins TRBV7-3 to TRBJ2-6, with a possible D match to TRBD1 (6 bases). The CDR3 is 16 residues long. V lost 3 bases to trimming and J lost 0 bases, with 9 bases between them. Germline CDR1 reads SGHTA; CDR2 reads FQGTGA. CDR3 bases: TGTGCCAGCAGCTTCGGACAGTTCTCTGGGGCCAACGTCCTGACTTTC. Translating it yields CASSFGQFSGANVLTF.

Points on this clonotype: A much larger clone lies one base from this, so it may be a read error. The chain has TRBV7-9 and TRBJ2-5; D is ambiguous. Germline V CDR1 and CDR2: SEHNR, FQNEAQ (reference sequence). The CDR3 covers 12 residues. Trimming took off 6 bases at V and 5 bases at J, with 10 bases between the two ends. CDR3 loop: CASRSLCETQYF. The CDR3 coding sequence is TGTGCCAGCAGATCCCTCTGCGAGACCCAGTACTTC.

This chain joins TRBV6-2 or TRBV6-3 and TRBJ2-1; D not certain. Trimming took off 3 bases at V and 2 bases at J, with 8 bases between the two ends. This CDR3 has 14 amino acids. CDR1 and CDR2 from the germline V gene are MNHEY and SVGEGT. The CDR3 protein is CASSYRATYNEQFF. The CDR3 bases are TGTGCCAGCAGTTATCGGGCGACCTACAATGAGCAGTTCTTC.

The V gene is TRBV13, the J gene TRBJ2-2; possibly TRBD1 for D (5 bases). The V end was cut by 8 bases, the J end by 6 bases, with 13 bases between. This CDR3 is built from 13 residues. Per the germline V gene, CDR1 is PRHDT and CDR2 is FYEKMQ (reference sequence). CDR3 region: CASLGAGAGELFF. The CDR3 region has the DNA TGTGCCAGCCTAGGGGCAGGCGCCGGGGAGCTGTTTTTT. Full variable domain (missing parts from reference TRBV13 and TRBJ2-2): AAGVIQSPRHLIKEKRETATLKCYPIPRHDTVYWYQQGPGQDPQFLISFYEKMQSDKGSIPDRFSAQQFSDYHSELNMSSLELGDSALYFCASLGAGAGELFFGEGSRLTVL.

This clonotype was seen at least ten times. The chain links TRBV13 to TRBJ1-1; 9 nucleotides agree with TRBD1. CDR3 length: 16 residues. V dropped 4 bases and J dropped 5; count of bases not matched to a gene: 11. From germline, CDR1 is PRHDT and CDR2 FYEKMQ (reference sequence). The CDR3 region is CASSSGQGLMGTEAFF. The CDR3 region has the DNA TGTGCCAGCAGCTCGGGACAGGGCCTCATGGGAACTGAAGCTTTCTTT.

The sample holds a few counts of this clonotype. The genes are TRBV28 and TRBJ2-1; D is possibly TRBD1 (6 bases). CDR1 and CDR2 (germline): MDHEN, SYDVKM. The V end lost 9 bases, the J end lost 7 bases, and 16 bases lay between the germline ends. The CDR3 extends over 13 amino acids. This CDR3 is CASWGPAGNEQFF. CDR3 bases: TGTGCCAGTTGGGGGCCCGCAGGGAATGAGCAGTTCTTC.